This T cell receptor (beta chain) was recovered during a study of T-cell memory formation after mild COVID-19. Study information: TCR clusters were mostly donor specific.

MiXCR was run by TCRdb on the 5' RACE reads, yielding one entry per CDR3 protein. The sample has a few hundred thousand distinct CDR3 sequences, around a sixth seen once. Points from the study as a whole: Mainly in CM and EM were contracting CD4+ clones; CD8+ were in EMRA.

V was shortened by 5 bases and J by 1 base, with 13 bases between the two germline ends. Germline assignment: CDR1 SGHTA and CDR2 FQGNSA. The CDR3 has 15 amino acids. This clonotype has a count of ten or more. What it recognizes is unknown. Sequencing used PBMCs or a T cell subset sorted from them (not recorded which). V is TRBV7-2 and J is TRBJ2-3; TRBD2 might be the D (7 bases). This clonotype was sampled from a man aged 18-30 years who had mild COVID-19 (a few samples of this study predate the infection). Cell type and time point are not known. The CDR3 bases are TGTGCCAGCAGCGGGGGGGCCAGTCGCACAGATACGCAGTATTTT. This translates into CASSGGASRTDTQYF.